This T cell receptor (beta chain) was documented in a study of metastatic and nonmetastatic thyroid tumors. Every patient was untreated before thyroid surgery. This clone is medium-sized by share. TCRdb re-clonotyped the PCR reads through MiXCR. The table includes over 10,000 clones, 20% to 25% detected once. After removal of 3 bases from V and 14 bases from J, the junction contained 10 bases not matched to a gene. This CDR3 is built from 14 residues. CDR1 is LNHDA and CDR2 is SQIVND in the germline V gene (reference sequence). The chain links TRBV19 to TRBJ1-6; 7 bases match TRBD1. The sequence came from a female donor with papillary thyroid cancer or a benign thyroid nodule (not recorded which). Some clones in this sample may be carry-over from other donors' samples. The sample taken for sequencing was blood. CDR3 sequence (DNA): TGTGCCAGTAGTATCGTCACAGGGGACTTCACCCTCCACTTT. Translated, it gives CASSIVTGDFTLHF.